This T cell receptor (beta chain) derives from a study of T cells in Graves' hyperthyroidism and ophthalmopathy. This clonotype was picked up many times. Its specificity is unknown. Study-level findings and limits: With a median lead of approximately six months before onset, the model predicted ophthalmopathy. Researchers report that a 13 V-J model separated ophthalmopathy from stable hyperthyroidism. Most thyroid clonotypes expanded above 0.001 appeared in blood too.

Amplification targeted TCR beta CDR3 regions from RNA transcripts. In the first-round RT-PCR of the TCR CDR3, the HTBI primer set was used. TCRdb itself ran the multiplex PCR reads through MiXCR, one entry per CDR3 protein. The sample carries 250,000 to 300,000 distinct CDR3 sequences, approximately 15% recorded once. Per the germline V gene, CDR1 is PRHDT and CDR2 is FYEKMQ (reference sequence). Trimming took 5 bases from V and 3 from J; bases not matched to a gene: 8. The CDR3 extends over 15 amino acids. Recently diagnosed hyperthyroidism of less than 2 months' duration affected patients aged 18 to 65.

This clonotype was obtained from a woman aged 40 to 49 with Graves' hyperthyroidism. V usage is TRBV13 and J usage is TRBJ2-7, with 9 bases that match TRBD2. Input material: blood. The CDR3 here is CASSPGTSPFYEQYF. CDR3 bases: TGTGCCAGCAGCCCCGGGACTAGCCCTTTCTACGAGCAGTACTTC.